What follows describes a single T cell receptor (beta chain). Its antigen remains undetermined. No base quality information exists; no much larger clone differs at one position. This record comes from a study of CD8 T cells in ankylosing spondylitis (dated by TCRdb to the late 2010s). About the investigation overall: The study profiled T cell receptor beta repertoires in healthy donors and ankylosing spondylitis patients to find disease-linked TCR variants. Peripheral blood was sampled, and synovial fluid was additionally collected from ankylosing spondylitis patients. The full study cohort comprised 20 to 25 ankylosing spondylitis patients and roughly 100 healthy donors.

General findings and caveats noted by the study authors: Some motif variants had previously been reported in the synovial fluid and blood of reactive arthritis patients, which suggests shared mechanisms of disease initiation. Significant enrichment of the disease-linked clones was reported in matched synovial fluid samples from ankylosing spondylitis patients. Blood from ankylosing spondylitis patients appeared to be characterized by a TCR beta motif made up of fewer than ten highly homologous amino acid variants. In peripheral blood, the disease-linked clones were found at relatively low frequencies and had a CD8+ phenotype.

V trim: 5 bases; J trim: 3 bases; unmatched bases: 10. The CDR3 holds 15 amino acids from the cysteine to the phenylalanine. CDR3 DNA only is kept here, 45 bases in frame from base 1. The CDR1 and CDR2 encoded by the germline V gene are SGHTA and FQGTGA. Sequenced using an Illumina HiSeq 2500. TCR beta libraries were prepared by quantitative 5'-RACE with molecular barcodes. As for the authors' bioinformatics: A new computational method, built on a probabilistic model of VDJ rearrangement, was used to identify disease-linked TCR variants. TCRdb took the public reads, trimmed them with fastp at Q25, ran MiXCR for clone calling and kept in-frame beta chains. Rows are unified per CDR3 protein, each entry keeping the most common DNA and genes. V and J calls and clone size were set by TCRdb, not the authors. In all, the sample holds 300,000 to 350,000 distinct CDR3 sequences, and roughly 12% of those were seen once. The top ten constitute 9.1% of the sample.

The sample consisted of blood, either unsorted or a sorted T cell fraction (not recorded which). The receptor was isolated from a female donor with ankylosing spondylitis or in good health (not recorded which). Rearrangement joined TRBV7-3 to TRBJ2-7; 7 nucleotides in the junction match TRBD1. The bases read TGTGCCAGCAGCCCGACAGGGAGTCGGAACTACGAGCAGTACTTC. Its protein product is CASSPTGSRNYEQYF.